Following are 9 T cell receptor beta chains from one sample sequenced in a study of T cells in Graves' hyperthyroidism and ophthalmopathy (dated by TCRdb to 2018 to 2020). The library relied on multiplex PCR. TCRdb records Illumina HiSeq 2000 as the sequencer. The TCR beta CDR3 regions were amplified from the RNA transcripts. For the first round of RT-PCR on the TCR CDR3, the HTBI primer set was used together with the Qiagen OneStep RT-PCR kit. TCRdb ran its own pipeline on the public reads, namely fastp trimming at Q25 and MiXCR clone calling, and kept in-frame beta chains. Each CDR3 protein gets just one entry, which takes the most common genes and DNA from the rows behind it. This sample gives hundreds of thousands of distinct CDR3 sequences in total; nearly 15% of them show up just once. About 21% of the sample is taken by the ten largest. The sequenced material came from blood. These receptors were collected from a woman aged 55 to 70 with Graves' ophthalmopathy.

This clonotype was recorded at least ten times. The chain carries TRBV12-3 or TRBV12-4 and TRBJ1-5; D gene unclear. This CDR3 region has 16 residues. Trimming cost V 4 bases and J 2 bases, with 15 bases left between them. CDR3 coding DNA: TGTGCCAGCAGTTCCTATAGTTGGGAGGGCAATCAGCCCCAGCATTTT. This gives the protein CASSSYSWEGNQPQHF.

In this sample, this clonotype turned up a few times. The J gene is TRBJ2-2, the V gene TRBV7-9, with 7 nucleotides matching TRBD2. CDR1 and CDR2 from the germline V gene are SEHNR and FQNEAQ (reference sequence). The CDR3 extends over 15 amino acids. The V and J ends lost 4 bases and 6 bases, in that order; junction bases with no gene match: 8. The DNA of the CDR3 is TGTGCCAGCAGCTCACCAGAGCGGGGCCCCGGGGAGCTGTTTTTT. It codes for CASSSPERGPGELFF.

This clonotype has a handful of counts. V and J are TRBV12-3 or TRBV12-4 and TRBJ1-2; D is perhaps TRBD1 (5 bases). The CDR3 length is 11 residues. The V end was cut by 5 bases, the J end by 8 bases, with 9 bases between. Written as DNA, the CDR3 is TGTGCCAGCAGTGCAGGGTACGGCTACACCTTC. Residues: CASSAGYGYTF.

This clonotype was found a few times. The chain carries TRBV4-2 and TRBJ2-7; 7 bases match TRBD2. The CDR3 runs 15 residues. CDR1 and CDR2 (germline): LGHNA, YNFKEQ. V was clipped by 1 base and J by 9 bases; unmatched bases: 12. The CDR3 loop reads CASSQAAAGLASQYF. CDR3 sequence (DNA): TGTGCCAGCAGCCAAGCCGCAGCGGGGCTAGCATCGCAGTACTTC.

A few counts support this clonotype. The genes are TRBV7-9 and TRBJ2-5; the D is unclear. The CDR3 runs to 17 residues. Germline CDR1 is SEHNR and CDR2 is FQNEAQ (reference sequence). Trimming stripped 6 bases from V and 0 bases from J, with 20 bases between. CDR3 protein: CASSTTLELLDQETQYF. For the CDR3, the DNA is TGTGCCAGCAGTACTACCCTCGAGCTGTTAGACCAAGAGACCCAGTACTTC.

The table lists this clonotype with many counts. CDR3 in amino acids: CASTEGAVYEQYF. In DNA form, the CDR3 reads TGTGCCAGCACCGAGGGGGCGGTGTACGAGCAGTACTTC. The chain combines TRBV28 with TRBJ2-7, with 7 bases fitting TRBD1. CDR1 and CDR2 from the germline V gene are MDHEN and SYDVKM. This CDR3 comprises 13 residues. After removal of 7 bases from V and 4 bases from J, the junction contained 7 bases not matched to a gene.

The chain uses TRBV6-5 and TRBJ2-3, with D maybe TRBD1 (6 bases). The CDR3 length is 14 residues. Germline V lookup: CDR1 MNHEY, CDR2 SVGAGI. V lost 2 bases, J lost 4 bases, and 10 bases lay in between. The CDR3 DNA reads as TGTGCCAGCAGTTACCGACAGGTAGCAGATACGCAGTATTTT. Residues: CASSYRQVADTQYF.

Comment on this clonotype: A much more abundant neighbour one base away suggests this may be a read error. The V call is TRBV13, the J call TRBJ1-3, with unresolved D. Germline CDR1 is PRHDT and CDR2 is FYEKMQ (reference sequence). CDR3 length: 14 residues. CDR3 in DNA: TGTGCCAGCAGCTTTGGCGGAACTGGAAACACCGTATATTTT. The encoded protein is CASSFGGTGNTVYF.

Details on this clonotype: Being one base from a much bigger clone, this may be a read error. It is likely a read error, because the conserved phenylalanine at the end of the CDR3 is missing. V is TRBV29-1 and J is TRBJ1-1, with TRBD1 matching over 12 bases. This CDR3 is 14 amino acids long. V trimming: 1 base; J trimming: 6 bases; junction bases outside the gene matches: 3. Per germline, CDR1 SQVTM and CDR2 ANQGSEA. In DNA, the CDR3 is TGCAGCGTTGAAGTGGGACAGGGGGCGGCTGAAGCTTTCCTT. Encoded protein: CSVEVGQGAAEAFL.